This is a list of T cell receptor beta chains from one sample in a study of Ad26.COV2.S vaccination and SARS-CoV-2 variants. Repertoires were generated with immunoSEQ multiplex PCR, while TCRdb's copy carries only in-frame clones and drops some. The profile shows 350,000 to 400,000 clones, around nine tenths of them singletons. Sequenced here: peripheral blood, sampled in a trial of Ad26.COV2.S vaccine versus placebo. These receptors were obtained from a person between 18 and 65 years old who received the Ad26.COV2.S COVID-19 vaccine or a placebo. The CDR3 runs from the conserved cysteine through the conserved F or W. A D gene is named only where the DNA matches it firmly. Where a row states a size, it is once, few, many or the class of an expanded clone; other rows omit it.

clone size	J gene	V gene	D gene	CDR3 protein	CDR3 DNA
-	TRBJ2-3	TRBV4-3	TRBD2	CASSQDGTSEGDTQYF	TGCGCCAGCAGCCAAGACGGGACTAGCGAGGGAGATACGCAGTATTTT
-	TRBJ1-5	TRBV19	-	CASSKEDQPQHF	TGTGCCAGTAGTAAGGAGGATCAGCCCCAGCATTTT
once	TRBJ1-1	TRBV21-1	-	CASSKAHRGGCWNTEAFF	TGTGCCAGCAGCAAAGCCCACAGGGGGGGTTGTTGGAACACTGAAGCTTTCTTT
-	TRBJ1-6	TRBV30	-	CAWSGLVNSPLHF	TGTGCCTGGAGTGGTCTTGTGAATTCACCCCTCCACTTT
-	TRBJ1-5	TRBV21-1	-	CASSKANGRDLRKPQHF	TGTGCCAGCAGCAAAGCTAACGGCAGGGATTTAAGAAAGCCCCAGCATTTT
once	TRBJ1-5	TRBV6-2/TRBV6-3	-	CASSYWGRGSNQPQHF	TGTGCCAGCAGTTACTGGGGGAGGGGTAGCAATCAGCCCCAGCATTTT
once	TRBJ2-3	TRBV3-1/TRBV3-2	-	CASSPLNRGSTDTQYF	TGTGCCAGCAGCCCGCTCAATCGCGGCAGCACAGATACGCAGTATTTT
-	TRBJ2-7	TRBV5-1	-	CASRLGITYGQYF	TGCGCCAGCAGGTTGGGGATTACCTACGGGCAGTACTTC
few	TRBJ2-1	TRBV15	-	CATSSHRGGRFF	TGTGCCACCAGCAGCCACAGGGGGGGGCGGTTCTTC
-	TRBJ1-2	TRBV30	-	CAWSSNYGYTF	TGTGCCTGGAGCAGCAACTATGGCTACACCTTC
few	TRBJ1-6	TRBV2	-	CASSDGTGDSPLHF	TGTGCCAGCAGTGACGGCACGGGGGATTCACCCCTCCACTTT
-	TRBJ2-5	TRBV9	TRBD2	CASSAYGLASQTQYF	TGTGCCAGCAGCGCCTACGGACTAGCCAGCCAGACCCAGTACTTC
-	TRBJ1-1	TRBV28	-	CASMLRSFYRLRRQNTEAFF	TGTGCCAGCATGCTGCGGAGTTTTTATAGGTTGAGGCGACAGAACACTGAAGCTTTCTTT
once	TRBJ2-1	TRBV3-1/TRBV3-2	TRBD2	CASSLSGGDEQFF	TGTGCCAGCAGCCTTAGCGGGGGGGATGAGCAGTTCTTC
once	TRBJ2-3	TRBV7-6	TRBD2	CASSLGGGGQWTDTQYF	TGTGCCAGCAGCTTGGGTGGCGGGGGGCAATGGACAGATACGCAGTATTTT
-	TRBJ2-5	TRBV7-2	TRBD1	CASSLGDRRAQYF	TGTGCCAGCAGCTTAGGGGACAGGCGGGCCCAGTACTTC
few	TRBJ2-2	TRBV6-2/TRBV6-3	-	CASSYPIQLAPGELFF	TGTGCCAGCAGTTACCCCATCCAGCTAGCGCCCGGGGAGCTGTTTTTT
-	TRBJ2-6	TRBV7-9	-	CASSPIRGSGANVLTF	TGTGCCAGCAGCCCCATCAGGGGATCCGGGGCCAACGTCCTGACTTTC
-	TRBJ2-7	TRBV7-9	-	CASSPQASYEQYF	TGTGCCAGCAGCCCCCAAGCAAGCTACGAGCAGTACTTC
-	TRBJ1-1	TRBV18	-	CASSPRTVNTEAFF	TGTGCCAGCTCACCTCGGACGGTGAACACTGAAGCTTTCTTT
-	TRBJ2-2	TRBV2	-	CASSGGTSANTGELFF	TGTGCCAGCAGTGGGGGGACGTCCGCGAACACCGGGGAGCTGTTTTTT
-	TRBJ1-1	TRBV29-1	-	CSVWGNTEAFF	TGCAGCGTATGGGGGAACACTGAAGCTTTCTTT
-	TRBJ2-7	TRBV25-1	-	CASSGGDLREQYF	TGTGCCAGCAGTGGCGGGGACCTCCGAGAGCAGTACTTC
-	TRBJ1-2	TRBV28	-	CASSAPPGGGYGYTF	TGTGCCAGCAGTGCCCCCCCCGGGGGGGGGTATGGCTACACCTTC
-	TRBJ2-1	TRBV24-1	-	CATSDPLEGAINEQFF	TGTGCCACCAGTGACCCGCTGGAGGGGGCGATCAATGAGCAGTTCTTC
-	TRBJ2-1	TRBV6-2/TRBV6-3	-	CASSYGGISYNEQFF	TGTGCCAGCAGTTACGGGGGCATTTCCTACAATGAGCAGTTCTTC
-	TRBJ1-4	TRBV27	-	CASSLRRDMNEKLFF	TGTGCCAGCAGCCTTAGGCGGGACATGAATGAAAAACTGTTTTTT
-	TRBJ1-1	TRBV10-3	-	CAISDPSQGMNTEAFF	TGTGCCATCAGTGACCCCTCACAGGGAATGAACACTGAAGCTTTCTTT
once	TRBJ2-3	TRBV5-1	-	CASHSGTSTDTQYF	TGCGCCAGCCATAGCGGTACTAGCACAGATACGCAGTATTTT
few	TRBJ1-6	TRBV7-2	TRBD1	CASSSSGGVNSPLHF	TGTGCCAGCAGCTCCTCAGGGGGAGTCAATTCACCCCTCCACTTT
-	TRBJ1-2	TRBV5-4	TRBD1	CASSAQYRDRGYGYTF	TGTGCCAGCAGCGCCCAATACCGGGACAGGGGCTATGGCTACACCTTC
-	TRBJ1-1	TRBV19	-	CASSTKARSTEAFF	TGTGCCAGTAGTACCAAGGCGAGGAGCACTGAAGCTTTCTTT
-	TRBJ2-1	TRBV10-3	TRBD1	CAIKGQGYEQFF	TGTGCCATCAAAGGACAGGGCTACGAGCAGTTCTTC
once	TRBJ1-6	TRBV3-1/TRBV3-2	TRBD1	CASSQGGTGRTVTPLHF	TGTGCCAGCAGCCAAGGAGGGACAGGGAGGACGGTGACACCCCTCCACTTT
once	TRBJ2-5	TRBV7-9	-	CASSPSDLLEETQYF	TGTGCCAGCAGCCCCTCGGACTTACTAGAGGAGACCCAGTACTTC
-	TRBJ1-3	TRBV5-1	-	CASSLDESSGNTIYF	TGCGCCAGCAGCTTGGACGAGAGCTCTGGAAACACCATATATTTT
-	TRBJ1-2	TRBV28	-	CASSLRPTPQEGYTF	TGTGCCAGCAGTTTACGCCCCACCCCCCAGGAAGGGTACACCTTC
-	TRBJ1-3	TRBV24-1	-	CATSDGRISGNTIYF	TGTGCCACCAGTGATGGACGGATCTCTGGAAACACCATATATTTT
-	TRBJ1-6	TRBV3-1/TRBV3-2	-	CASSQEVVPGGSPLHF	TGTGCCAGCAGCCAAGAGGTGGTCCCCGGGGGGTCACCCCTCCACTTT
-	TRBJ2-3	TRBV11-3	-	CASSFAGDTQYF	TGTGCCAGCAGCTTCGCGGGAGATACGCAGTATTTT
-	TRBJ2-1	TRBV4-3	TRBD1	CASSQELGGWSYNEQFF	TGCGCCAGCAGCCAAGAATTAGGGGGCTGGTCCTACAATGAGCAGTTCTTC
-	TRBJ2-1	TRBV6-6	TRBD1	CASSPGTGVYNEQFF	TGTGCCAGCAGTCCCGGGACAGGGGTTTACAATGAGCAGTTCTTC
once	TRBJ1-4	TRBV6-1	-	CASSEALSSRGGDEKLFF	TGTGCCAGCAGTGAAGCGCTCTCGTCGCGAGGGGGTGACGAAAAACTGTTTTTT
-	TRBJ2-7	TRBV3-1/TRBV3-2	TRBD2	CASSGGVEQYF	TGTGCCAGCAGCGGGGGGGTCGAGCAGTACTTC
-	TRBJ1-4	TRBV12-3/TRBV12-4	-	CASSLMANEKLFF	TGTGCCAGCAGTTTGATGGCTAATGAAAAACTGTTTTTT
-	TRBJ1-2	TRBV29-1	-	CSVVQESGAYGYTF	TGCAGCGTTGTCCAGGAATCCGGGGCATATGGCTACACCTTC
-	TRBJ2-3	TRBV7-8	-	CASSLVRGSDTQYF	TGTGCCAGCAGCTTAGTTAGGGGGTCAGATACGCAGTATTTT
-	TRBJ1-3	TRBV3-1/TRBV3-2	TRBD1	CASTTRTGVGNTIYF	TGTGCCAGCACCACTCGGACAGGGGTTGGAAACACCATATATTTT
-	TRBJ2-3	TRBV6-5	-	CASRGAGDTDTQYF	TGTGCCAGCAGGGGGGCGGGGGACACAGATACGCAGTATTTT
-	TRBJ2-3	TRBV5-4	-	CASSLARGGGDTQYF	TGTGCCAGCAGCTTGGCCAGGGGGGGCGGAGATACGCAGTATTTT
many	TRBJ1-2	TRBV5-4	-	CASLPGRESFNYGYTF	TGTGCCAGTCTTCCCGGCAGGGAAAGCTTCAACTATGGCTACACCTTC
-	TRBJ1-6	TRBV3-1/TRBV3-2	TRBD1	CASSPLTEGTGNNSPLHF	TGTGCCAGCAGCCCTCTGACCGAGGGGACAGGGAATAATTCACCCCTCCACTTT
-	TRBJ2-1	TRBV7-2	-	CASSSQGGVGNEQFF	TGTGCCAGCAGCTCGCAGGGGGGAGTTGGGAATGAGCAGTTCTTC
once	TRBJ2-1	TRBV4-3	TRBD2	CASSHDSGIRGGYNEQFF	TGCGCCAGCAGCCATGACAGCGGGATACGGGGGGGATACAATGAGCAGTTCTTC